The entry that follows covers one T cell receptor (beta chain) sequence. The antigen is unknown. This specimen comes from a study of T-cell reconstitution after alpha-beta-depleted transplantation in children. General study points: Surviving recipient T cells and thymic progenitors produced the high day-60 TCRbeta diversity seen in some patients. Alpha-beta T cells about two months after transplant reportedly derived from several hundred expanded graft clones. From newly produced T cells came most of the T-cell counts and diversity one year after transplant.

Looked up from germline, CDR1 is SGHAT and CDR2 is FQDESV (reference sequence). The CDR3 length is 15 residues. The V gene lost 1 base and the J gene lost 3 bases, with 9 bases spanning the gap. Unique molecular identifiers were incorporated when the TCRbeta library was constructed. TCRdb analysed the PCR reads with MiXCR anew, one entry per CDR3 protein. The sample has about 340,000 distinct CDR3 sequences, 15% to 20% seen once. The input for sequencing was PBMCs, mostly from graft donor cells, taken 360 days after TCRalphabeta/CD19-depleted stem cell transplant. This receptor was obtained from a male patient between 2 and 10 years old who had a stem cell transplant for acute lymphoblastic leukemia, so the T cells may come from the graft donor. The chain carries TRBV11-1 and TRBJ2-2; D is possibly TRBD2 (6 bases). CDR3: CASSLGLGDTGELFF. The CDR3 DNA follows: TGTGCCAGCAGCTTAGGACTAGGGGACACCGGGGAGCTGTTTTTT.